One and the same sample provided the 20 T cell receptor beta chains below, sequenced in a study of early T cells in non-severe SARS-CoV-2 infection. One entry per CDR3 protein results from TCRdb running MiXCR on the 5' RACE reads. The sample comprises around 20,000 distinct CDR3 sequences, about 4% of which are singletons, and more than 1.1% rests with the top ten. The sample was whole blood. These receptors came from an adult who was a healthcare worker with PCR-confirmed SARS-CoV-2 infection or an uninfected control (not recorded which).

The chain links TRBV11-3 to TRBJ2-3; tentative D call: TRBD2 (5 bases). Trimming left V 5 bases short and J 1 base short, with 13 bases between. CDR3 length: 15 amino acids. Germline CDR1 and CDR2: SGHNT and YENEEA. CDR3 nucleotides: TGTGCCAGCAGCAACCCGATGGGAGGCACAGATACGCAGTATTTT. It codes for CASSNPMGGTDTQYF.

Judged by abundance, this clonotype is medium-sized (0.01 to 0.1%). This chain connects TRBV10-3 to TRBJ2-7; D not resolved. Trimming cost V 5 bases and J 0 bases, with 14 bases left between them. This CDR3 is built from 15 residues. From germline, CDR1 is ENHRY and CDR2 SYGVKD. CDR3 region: CAISKRSHSSYEQYF. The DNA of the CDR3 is TGTGCCATCAGTAAACGGTCCCATTCCTCCTACGAGCAGTACTTC.

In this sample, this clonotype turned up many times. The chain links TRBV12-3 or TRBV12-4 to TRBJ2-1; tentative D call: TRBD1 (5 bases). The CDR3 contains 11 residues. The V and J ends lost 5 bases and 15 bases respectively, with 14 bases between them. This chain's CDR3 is CASSPGSLWFF. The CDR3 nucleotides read TGTGCCAGCAGTCCAGGGTCTCTGTGGTTCTTC.

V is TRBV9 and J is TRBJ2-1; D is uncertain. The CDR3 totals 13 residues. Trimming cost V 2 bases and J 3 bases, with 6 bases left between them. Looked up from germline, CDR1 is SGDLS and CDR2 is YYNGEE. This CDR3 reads CASSVLGYNEQFF. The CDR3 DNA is TGTGCCAGCAGCGTCCTAGGCTACAATGAGCAGTTCTTC.

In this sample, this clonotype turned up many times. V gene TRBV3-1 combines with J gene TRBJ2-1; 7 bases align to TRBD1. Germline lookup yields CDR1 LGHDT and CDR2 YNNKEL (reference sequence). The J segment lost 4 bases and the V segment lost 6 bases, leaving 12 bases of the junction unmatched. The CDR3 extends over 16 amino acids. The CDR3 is CASSNPEGASYNEQFF. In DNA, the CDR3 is TGTGCCAGCAGTAACCCCGAGGGGGCGTCTTACAATGAGCAGTTCTTC.

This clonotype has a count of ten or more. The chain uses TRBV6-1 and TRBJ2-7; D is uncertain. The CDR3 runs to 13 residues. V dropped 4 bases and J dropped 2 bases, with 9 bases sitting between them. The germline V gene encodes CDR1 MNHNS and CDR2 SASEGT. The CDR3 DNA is TGTGCCAGCAGTGTACAGACACCCTACGAGCAGTACTTC. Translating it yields CASSVQTPYEQYF.

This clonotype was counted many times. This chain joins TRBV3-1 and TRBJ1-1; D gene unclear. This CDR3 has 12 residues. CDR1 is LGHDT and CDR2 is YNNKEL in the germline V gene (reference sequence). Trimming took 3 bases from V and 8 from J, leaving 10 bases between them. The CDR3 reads CASSQSGSEAFF. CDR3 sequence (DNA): TGTGCCAGCAGCCAGTCAGGTTCCGAAGCTTTCTTT.

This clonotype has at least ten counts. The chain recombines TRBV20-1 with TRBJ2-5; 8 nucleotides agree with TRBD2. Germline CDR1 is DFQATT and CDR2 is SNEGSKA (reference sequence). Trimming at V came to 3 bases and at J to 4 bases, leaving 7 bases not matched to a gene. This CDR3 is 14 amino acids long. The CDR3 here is CSASSGGLGETQYF. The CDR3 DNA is TGCAGTGCTAGCTCGGGGGGGCTTGGAGAGACCCAGTACTTC.

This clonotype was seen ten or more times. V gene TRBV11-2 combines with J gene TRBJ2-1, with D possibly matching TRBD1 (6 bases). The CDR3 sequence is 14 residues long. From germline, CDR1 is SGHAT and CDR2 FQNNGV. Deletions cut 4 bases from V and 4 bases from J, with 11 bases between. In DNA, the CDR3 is TGTGCCAGCAGCTACAGGGTCTTGTACAATGAGCAGTTCTTC. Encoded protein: CASSYRVLYNEQFF.

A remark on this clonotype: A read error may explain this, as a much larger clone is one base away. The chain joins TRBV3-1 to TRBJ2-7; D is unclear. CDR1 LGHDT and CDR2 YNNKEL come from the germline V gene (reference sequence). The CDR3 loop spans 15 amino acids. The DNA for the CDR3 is TGTGCCAGCAGCCAAGCCCCTTCGGGCTCCTACGGGCAGTACTTC. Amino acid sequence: CASSQAPSGSYGQYF.

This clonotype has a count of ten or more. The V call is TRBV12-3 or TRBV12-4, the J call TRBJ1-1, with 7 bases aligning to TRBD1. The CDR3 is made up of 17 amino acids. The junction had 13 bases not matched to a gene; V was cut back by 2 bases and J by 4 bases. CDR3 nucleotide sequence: TGTGCCAGCAGTTTACGGCTAGGGGGCGCGGGTAGCACTGAAGCTTTCTTT. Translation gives CASSLRLGGAGSTEAFF.

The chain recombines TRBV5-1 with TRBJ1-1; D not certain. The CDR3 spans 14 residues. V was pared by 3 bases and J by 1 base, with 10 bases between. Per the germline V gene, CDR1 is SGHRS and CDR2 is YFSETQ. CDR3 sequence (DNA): TGCGCCAGCAGCTCAGCACAACCGAACACTGAAGCTTTCTTT. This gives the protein CASSSAQPNTEAFF.

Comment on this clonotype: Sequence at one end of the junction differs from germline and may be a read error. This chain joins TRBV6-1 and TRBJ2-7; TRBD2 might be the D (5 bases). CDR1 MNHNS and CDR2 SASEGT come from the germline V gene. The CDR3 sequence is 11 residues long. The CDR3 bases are TGTGCCAGCAGTGAACGGACTTCATTGAACTTC. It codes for CASSERTSLNF.

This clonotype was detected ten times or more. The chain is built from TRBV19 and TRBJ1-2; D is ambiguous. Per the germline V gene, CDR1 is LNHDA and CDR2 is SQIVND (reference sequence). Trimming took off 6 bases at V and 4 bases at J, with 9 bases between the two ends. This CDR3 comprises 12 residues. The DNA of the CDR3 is TGTGCCAGTAGACAGTCCTTCTATGGCTACACCTTC. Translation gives CASRQSFYGYTF.

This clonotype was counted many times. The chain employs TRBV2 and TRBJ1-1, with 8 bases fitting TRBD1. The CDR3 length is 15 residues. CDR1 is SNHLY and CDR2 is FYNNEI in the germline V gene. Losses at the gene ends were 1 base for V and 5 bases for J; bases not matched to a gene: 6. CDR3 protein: CASSEVRTGSTEAFF. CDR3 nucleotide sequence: TGTGCCAGCAGTGAAGTTAGGACAGGGTCGACTGAAGCTTTCTTT.

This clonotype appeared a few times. The CDR3 protein is CSARGEIFNEQFF. DNA for the CDR3: TGCAGTGCTAGGGGCGAGATCTTCAATGAGCAGTTCTTC. The V call is TRBV20-1, the J call TRBJ2-1; no reliable D call. V was pared by 3 bases and J by 6 bases, with 12 bases between. Germline CDR1 DFQATT, CDR2 SNEGSKA (reference sequence). The CDR3 totals 13 residues.

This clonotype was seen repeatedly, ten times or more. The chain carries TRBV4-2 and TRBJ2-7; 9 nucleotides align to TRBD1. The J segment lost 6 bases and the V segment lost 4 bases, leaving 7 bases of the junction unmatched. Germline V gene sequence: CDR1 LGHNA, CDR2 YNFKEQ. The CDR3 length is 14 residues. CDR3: CASSRDRVAVEQYF. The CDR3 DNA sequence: TGTGCCAGCAGCCGGGACAGGGTCGCCGTCGAGCAGTACTTC.

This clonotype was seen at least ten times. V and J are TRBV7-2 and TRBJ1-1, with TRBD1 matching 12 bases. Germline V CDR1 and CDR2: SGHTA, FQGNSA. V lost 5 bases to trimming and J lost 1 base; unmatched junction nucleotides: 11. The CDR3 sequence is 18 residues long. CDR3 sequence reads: CASSPVPGQGAGNTEAFF. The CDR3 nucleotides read TGTGCCAGCAGCCCCGTCCCGGGACAGGGGGCTGGGAACACTGAAGCTTTCTTT.

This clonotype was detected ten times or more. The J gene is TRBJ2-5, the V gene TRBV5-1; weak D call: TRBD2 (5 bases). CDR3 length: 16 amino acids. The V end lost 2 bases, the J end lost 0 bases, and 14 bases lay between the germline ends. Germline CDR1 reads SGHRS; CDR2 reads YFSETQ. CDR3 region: CASSLSGGKYQETQYF. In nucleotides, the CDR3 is TGCGCCAGCAGCTTAAGCGGCGGAAAGTACCAAGAGACCCAGTACTTC.

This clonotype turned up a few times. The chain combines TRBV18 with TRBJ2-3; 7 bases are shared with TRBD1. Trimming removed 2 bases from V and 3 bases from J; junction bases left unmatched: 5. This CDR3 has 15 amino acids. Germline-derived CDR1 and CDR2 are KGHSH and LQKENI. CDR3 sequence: CASSPVAGGTDTQYF. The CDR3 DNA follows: TGTGCCAGCTCACCAGTGGCAGGGGGTACAGATACGCAGTATTTT.